Listed here are 18 T cell receptor beta chains from one sample, sequenced in a study of ipilimumab plus nivolumab after autologous stem cell transplantation. Libraries were prepared by immunoSEQ multiplex PCR; TCRdb keeps only in-frame clonotypes and omits some of them. Of 35,000 to 50,000 clones in the sample, over 75% were seen once. Sequencing used PBMCs, obtained in a trial of ipilimumab plus nivolumab as post-transplant consolidation. Receptor source: a male donor with multiple myeloma.

V usage is TRBV5-1 and J usage is TRBJ1-1, with a possible D match to TRBD1 (6 bases). Deletions cut 2 bases from V and 1 base from J, with 6 bases between. Germline CDR1 is SGHRS and CDR2 is YFSETQ. This CDR3 contains 13 residues. The chain's CDR3 is CASSLQGNTEAFF. CDR3 sequence (DNA): TGCGCCAGCAGCTTACAGGGGAACACTGAAGCTTTCTTT.

The chain has TRBV30 and TRBJ1-3; no definite D call. Germline assignment: CDR1 GTSNPN and CDR2 SVGIG (reference sequence). CDR3 length: 13 residues. V lost 8 bases, J lost 0 bases, and 11 bases lay in between. Here the CDR3 DNA reads TGTGCCCTGAGGAGGGTCTCTGGAAACACCATATATTTT. This translates into CALRRVSGNTIYF.

This clone was observed once. This chain links TRBV7-9 with TRBJ1-1; 8 bases align to TRBD1. The CDR3 contains 13 residues. The V gene's germline CDR1 is SEHNR and CDR2 FQNEAQ (reference sequence). Trimming took 5 bases from V and 8 from J; bases not matched to a gene: 7. CDR3: CASSLTGAQEAFF. The DNA for the CDR3 is TGTGCCAGCAGCCTGACAGGGGCCCAGGAAGCTTTCTTT.

This clone has just one count. The chain is built from TRBV7-2 and TRBJ2-1, with a possible D match to TRBD2 (6 bases). Trimming removed 5 bases at V and 2 bases at J, with 16 bases between. The CDR3 sequence is 16 residues long. Germline V gene sequence: CDR1 SGHTA, CDR2 FQGNSA. The CDR3 DNA sequence: TGTGCCAGCAGCCGGGGCGGAGGGGTGGCCTACAATGAGCAGTTCTTC. This encodes CASSRGGGVAYNEQFF.

The table lists this clone with a few counts. The V and J genes are TRBV6-5 and TRBJ1-5; D remains ambiguous. V lost 2 bases to trimming and J lost 5 bases, with 10 bases between them. This CDR3 region has 14 residues. The germline V gene encodes CDR1 MNHEY and CDR2 SVGAGI. CDR3: CASSYGRHHQPQHF. For the CDR3, the DNA is TGTGCCAGCAGTTACGGTCGGCACCATCAGCCCCAGCATTTT.

This clone was seen just once. The genes are TRBV10-2 and TRBJ2-7; TRBD2 matches 14 bases. The CDR3 has 15 residues. Germline V gene lookup returns CDR1 WSHSY and CDR2 SAAADI. V was pared by 6 bases and J by 3 bases, with 4 bases of the junction left unmatched. Here the CDR3 reads CASREGLAGVYEQYF. The CDR3 DNA sequence: TGCGCCAGCAGGGAGGGACTAGCGGGAGTCTACGAGCAGTACTTC.

The rearrangement links TRBV2 to TRBJ2-2; 13 positions agree with TRBD2. The CDR3 has 19 amino acids. J lost 6 bases, V lost 4 bases, and 14 bases had no gene match. Germline CDR1 and CDR2: SNHLY and FYNNEI. CDR3 bases: TGTGCCAGCAGTGGTGAACTAGCGGGAGGGCCTCGGAGACCCGGGGAGCTGTTTTTT. Translated: CASSGELAGGPRRPGELFF.

The chain employs TRBV19 and TRBJ1-5; D possibly corresponds to TRBD1 (6 bases). Germline values: CDR1 LNHDA, CDR2 SQIVND (reference sequence). The CDR3 is 14 residues long. Trimming took off 10 bases at V and 7 bases at J, with 20 bases between the two ends. The CDR3 nucleotides read TGTGCCACAGCGCCAACAGGGTACGGGCAGCCCCAGCATTTT. It yields the protein CATAPTGYGQPQHF.

This rearrangement joins TRBV30 to TRBJ2-5; 15 bases fit TRBD2. CDR3 length: 16 residues. In germline, CDR1 is GTSNPN, CDR2 SVGIG (reference sequence). With V trimmed by 1 base and J by 2 bases, 2 bases remained unmatched. CDR3 amino acids: CAWSAGLAGGQETQYF. The CDR3 DNA reads TGTGCCTGGAGTGCGGGACTAGCGGGGGGACAAGAGACCCAGTACTTC.

The chain uses TRBV9 and TRBJ2-5, with D perhaps TRBD2 (6 bases). The CDR3 covers 16 residues. Germline V CDR1 and CDR2: SGDLS, YYNGEE. V was clipped by 0 bases and J by 6 bases, with 18 bases between them. The DNA of the CDR3 is TGTGCCAGCAGCGTAGGAGGAGGCGGGGTGGGGAAGACCCAGTACTTC. Its translation: CASSVGGGGVGKTQYF.

The V gene is TRBV2, the J gene TRBJ1-5; D possibly corresponds to TRBD1 (6 bases). Germline CDR1 reads SNHLY; CDR2 reads FYNNEI. CDR3 size: 15 residues. V gave up 7 bases and J gave up 1 base, with 14 bases separating them. CDR3 nucleotide sequence: TGTGCCAGCACCATCAGGGGTGTCAGCAATCAGCCCCAGCATTTT. Its protein is CASTIRGVSNQPQHF.

This chain connects TRBV9 to TRBJ2-7; no clear D gene. Germline V gene sequence: CDR1 SGDLS, CDR2 YYNGEE. This CDR3 is 14 amino acids long. V lost 4 bases and J lost 3, with 14 bases in between. The CDR3 sequence: CASSSTPQHYEQYF. CDR3 bases: TGTGCCAGCAGCTCGACCCCACAGCACTACGAGCAGTACTTC. Filled out from reference TRBV9 and TRBJ2-7, the complete variable domain reads DSGVTQTPKHLITATGQRVTLRCSPRSGDLSVYWYQQSLDQGLQFLIQYYNGEERAKGNILERFSAQQFPDLHSELNLSSLELGDSALYFCASSSTPQHYEQYFGPGTRLTVT.

The rearrangement links TRBV27 to TRBJ1-1; D ambiguous. Per the germline V gene, CDR1 is MNHEY and CDR2 is SMNVEV (reference sequence). The germline V and J ends were trimmed by 2 bases and 3 bases, with 10 bases remaining between them. The CDR3 has 14 residues. The CDR3 coding sequence is TGTGCCAGCAGTTTAGGCCGGGCGTACACTGAAGCTTTCTTT. Translated: CASSLGRAYTEAFF.

V usage is TRBV2 and J usage is TRBJ1-3; unclear D gene. V was cut by 4 bases and J by 0 bases, with 10 bases left in between. CDR1 and CDR2 (germline): SNHLY, FYNNEI. CDR3 length: 15 residues. Written as DNA, the CDR3 is TGTGCCAGCAGTGTGTCAGGTTTCTCTGGAAACACCATATATTTT. It codes for CASSVSGFSGNTIYF.

The J gene is TRBJ1-2, the V gene TRBV6-7; 10 nucleotides line up with TRBD1. TRBV6-7 falls under the ORF class, with uncertain function. The CDR3 covers 17 residues. Trimming took 3 bases from V and 0 from J; bases not matched to a gene: 7. CDR3 region: CASSYLGQGKANYGYTF. For the CDR3, the DNA is TGTGCCAGCAGTTATCTGGGACAGGGGAAAGCTAACTATGGCTACACCTTC.

V usage is TRBV27 and J usage is TRBJ1-6; the D gene is possibly TRBD1 (5 bases). Deletions cut 3 bases from V and 10 bases from J, with 16 bases between. The CDR3 runs 15 residues. Germline V CDR1 and CDR2: MNHEY, SMNVEV (reference sequence). This chain's CDR3 is CASSFEGPGGSPLHF. The CDR3 DNA reads TGTGCCAGCAGTTTTGAGGGGCCGGGGGGATCACCCCTCCACTTT.

CDR3 sequence: CSARAGPSNQPQHF. In nucleotides, the CDR3 is TGCAGCGCCCGCGCAGGGCCTAGCAATCAGCCCCAGCATTTT. The rearrangement joins TRBV29-1 to TRBJ1-5; D is perhaps TRBD1 (5 bases). CDR1 and CDR2 from the germline V gene are SQVTM and ANQGSEA. The CDR3 consists of 14 residues. With 7 bases removed from V and 0 bases from J, the gap between germline ends came to 13 bases.

V usage is TRBV7-3 and J usage is TRBJ1-5; D possibly corresponds to TRBD1 (5 bases). Germline loops: CDR1 SGHTA, CDR2 FQGTGA. Trimming pared 4 bases from V and 5 bases from J, leaving 9 bases between. The CDR3 contains 13 residues. CDR3 in DNA: TGTGCCAGCAGCTCGGACATGGATCAGCCCCAGCATTTT. Translating it yields CASSSDMDQPQHF.